This entry is about one TCR beta chain. The antigen is not known. The data were taken from a study of T cell responses to AZD1222 COVID-19 vaccine. Study-level points and caveats: Mostly white British, mostly female donors; authors suggested clonal diversity may be underestimated.

V lost 8 bases to trimming and J lost 5 bases, with 15 bases between them. The CDR3 has 14 amino acids. Germline-derived CDR1 and CDR2 are MGHRA and YSYEKL. Sequencing was performed with immunoSEQ multiplex PCR; in TCRdb, only in-frame clones are kept and a portion is missing. The repertoire holds roughly 120,000 clones, with about nine tenths as singletons. The source was peripheral blood, collected on day 0 of AZD1222 vaccination. The chain carries TRBV4-1 and TRBJ1-4; no clear D gene. This clonotype was sampled from an adult in good health. Written as DNA, the CDR3 is TGCGCCAGCGGGTACCGTGCCTTAAATGAAAAACTGTTTTTT. This translates into CASGYRALNEKLFF.